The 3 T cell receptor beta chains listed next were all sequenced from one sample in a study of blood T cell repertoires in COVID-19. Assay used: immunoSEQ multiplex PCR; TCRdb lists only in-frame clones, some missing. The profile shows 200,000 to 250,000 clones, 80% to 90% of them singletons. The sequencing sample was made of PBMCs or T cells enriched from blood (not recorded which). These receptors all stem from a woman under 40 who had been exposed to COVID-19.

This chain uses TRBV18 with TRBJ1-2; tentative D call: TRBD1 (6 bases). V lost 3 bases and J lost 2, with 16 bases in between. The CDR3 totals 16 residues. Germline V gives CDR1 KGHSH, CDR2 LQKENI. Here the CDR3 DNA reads TGTGCCAGCTCACCCTTAGCAGGGGAGGGAAACTATGGCTACACCTTC. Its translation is CASSPLAGEGNYGYTF.

CDR3 DNA: TGTGCCAGTAGGAGACAGCCCAGCAATCAGCCCCAGCATTTT. Its translation: CASRRQPSNQPQHF. The V gene is TRBV19, the J gene TRBJ1-5; a weak D match, TRBD1 (5 bases). The CDR3 totals 14 residues. CDR1 LNHDA and CDR2 SQIVND come from the germline V gene (reference sequence). The V end was cut by 6 bases, the J end by 1 base, with 10 bases between.

In DNA form, the CDR3 reads TGTGCCAGTAGTATGGCTGGGCTCTTCACAGATACGCAGTATTTT. Encoded protein: CASSMAGLFTDTQYF. The chain joins TRBV19 to TRBJ2-3; D ambiguous. The CDR3 covers 15 residues. The germline V gene encodes CDR1 LNHDA and CDR2 SQIVND (reference sequence). V lost 3 bases and J lost 2, with 12 bases in between.